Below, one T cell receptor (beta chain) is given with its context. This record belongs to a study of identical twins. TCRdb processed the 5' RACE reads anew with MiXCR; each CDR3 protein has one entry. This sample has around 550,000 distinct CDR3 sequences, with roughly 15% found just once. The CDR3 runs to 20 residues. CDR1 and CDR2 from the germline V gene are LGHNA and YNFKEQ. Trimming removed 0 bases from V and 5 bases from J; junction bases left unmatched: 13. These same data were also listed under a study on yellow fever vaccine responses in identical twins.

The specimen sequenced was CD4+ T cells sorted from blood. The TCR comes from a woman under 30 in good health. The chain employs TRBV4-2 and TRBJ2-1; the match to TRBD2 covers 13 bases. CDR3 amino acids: CASSQDWVTSGRASDNEQFF. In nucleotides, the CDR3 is TGTGCCAGCAGCCAAGATTGGGTTACTAGCGGGAGGGCTTCCGACAATGAGCAGTTCTTC.